Below, 2 T cell receptor beta chains from the same sample are listed, as sequenced in a study of CD8 T cells in Susac syndrome. Random hexamers served to reverse transcribe roughly 0.45 to 1 ug RNA. TCRdb passed the immunoSEQ multiplex PCR reads through MiXCR, listing each CDR3 protein once. The top ten clones hold about 0.11% of a sample with about 140,000 distinct CDR3 sequences, roughly 95% of them seen once. The specimen was CD4+ T cells from PBMCs. These receptors came from a human donor with multiple sclerosis.

This chain links TRBV27 with TRBJ2-1; 9 bases agree with TRBD2. The CDR3 extends over 15 amino acids. Germline V CDR1 and CDR2: MNHEY, SMNVEV (reference sequence). Trimming took 4 bases from V and 9 from J; bases not matched to a gene: 10. The CDR3 DNA follows: TGTGCCAGCAGTTCACTAGCGGGCGTTAACAGTGAGCAGTTCTTC. It is translated as CASSSLAGVNSEQFF.

V is TRBV2 and J is TRBJ1-2; D is undetermined. The CDR3 has 12 amino acids. The V end was cut by 2 bases, the J end by 5 bases, with 6 bases between. Germline CDR1 SNHLY, CDR2 FYNNEI. Written as DNA, the CDR3 is TGTGCCAGCAGTGAACAATCTTATGGCTACACCTTC. This sequence encodes CASSEQSYGYTF.